This entry describes one T cell receptor (beta chain). Its antigen is still unknown. Donors needed at least one pre-ART PBMC sample plus at least two post-ART samples. Trimming cost V 7 bases and J 5 bases; bases outside gene matches: 7. Germline CDR1 reads SNHLY; CDR2 reads FYNNEI. The CDR3 runs to 13 residues. This entry comes from a study of long-term antiretroviral therapy in people with HIV. Study observations and caveats: Comparison with controls showed narrower CDR3 length ranges in HIV repertoires. Diversity measured after ART increased yet remained under transplant donor controls. Pre-ART clonal expansions dominated every time point's repertoire.

Researchers ran immunoSEQ v3.0 at survey level. The data were produced by immunoSEQ multiplex PCR, yet TCRdb's version contains in-frame clones alone and is incomplete. The repertoire holds tens of thousands of clones, with roughly 88% as singletons. This sequence joins TRBV2 and TRBJ2-7; 8 bases line up with TRBD1. The clonotype originates from a man aged 18 to 35 with HIV. Sequenced here: unsorted PBMCs, sampled 0.8 years before starting antiretroviral therapy. CDR3 loop: CASTPDRADEQYF. CDR3 sequence (DNA): TGTGCCAGCACCCCGGACAGGGCGGACGAGCAGTACTTC.